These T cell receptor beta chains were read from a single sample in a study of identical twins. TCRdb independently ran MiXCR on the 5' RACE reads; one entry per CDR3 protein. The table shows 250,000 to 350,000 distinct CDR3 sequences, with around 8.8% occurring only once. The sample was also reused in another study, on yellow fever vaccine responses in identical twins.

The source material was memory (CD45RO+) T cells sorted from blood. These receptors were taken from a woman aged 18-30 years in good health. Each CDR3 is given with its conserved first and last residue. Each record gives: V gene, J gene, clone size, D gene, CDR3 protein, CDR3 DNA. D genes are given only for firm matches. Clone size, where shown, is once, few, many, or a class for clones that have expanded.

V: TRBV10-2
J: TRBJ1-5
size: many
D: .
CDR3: CASGDRQPQHF
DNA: TGCGCCAGCGGAGACAGGCAGCCCCAGCATTTT

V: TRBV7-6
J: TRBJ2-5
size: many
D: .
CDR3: CASSWGETQYF
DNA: TGTGCCAGCAGCTGGGGGGAGACCCAGTACTTC

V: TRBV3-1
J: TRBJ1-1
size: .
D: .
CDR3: CASRGGQATEAFF
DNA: TGTGCCAGTCGGGGGGGGCAGGCGACTGAAGCTTTCTTT

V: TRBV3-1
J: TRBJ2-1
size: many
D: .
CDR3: CASSQLGPSYNEQFF
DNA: TGTGCCAGCAGCCAACTGGGGCCCTCCTACAATGAGCAGTTCTTC

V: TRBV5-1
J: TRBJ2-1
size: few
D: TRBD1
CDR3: CASSFRTGQGNEQFF
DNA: TGCGCCAGCAGCTTCCGGACAGGGCAAGGCAATGAGCAGTTCTTC

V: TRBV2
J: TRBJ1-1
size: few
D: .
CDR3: CASRPWGTEAFF
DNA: TGTGCCAGCCGTCCTTGGGGAACTGAAGCTTTCTTT

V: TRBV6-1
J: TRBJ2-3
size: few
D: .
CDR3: CASSRGWSTDTQYF
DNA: TGTGCCAGCAGTCGGGGTTGGAGCACAGATACGCAGTATTTT

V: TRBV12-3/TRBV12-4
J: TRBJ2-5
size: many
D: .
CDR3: CASSLIGTGETQYF
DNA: TGTGCCAGCAGTTTAATTGGAACCGGGGAGACCCAGTACTTC

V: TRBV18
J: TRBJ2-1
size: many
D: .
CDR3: CASSPSTRGYNEQFF
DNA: TGTGCCAGCTCACCCTCAACTAGAGGCTACAATGAGCAGTTCTTC

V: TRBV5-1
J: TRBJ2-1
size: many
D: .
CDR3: CASSSLGDNEQFF
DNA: TGCGCCAGCAGCTCCTTAGGGGACAATGAGCAGTTCTTC

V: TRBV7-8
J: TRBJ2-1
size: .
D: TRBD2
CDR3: CASSSARWQRGAGENEQFF
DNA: TGTGCCAGCAGCTCCGCTCGTTGGCAGCGGGGGGCCGGCGAGAATGAGCAGTTCTTC

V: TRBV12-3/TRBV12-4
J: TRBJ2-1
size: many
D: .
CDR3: CASRVGLNEQFF
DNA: TGTGCCAGCAGGGTAGGACTCAATGAGCAGTTCTTC

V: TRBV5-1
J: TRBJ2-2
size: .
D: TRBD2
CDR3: CASSLAGAGAYTGELFF
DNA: TGCGCCAGCAGCTTGGCCGGGGCGGGAGCGTACACCGGGGAGCTGTTTTTT

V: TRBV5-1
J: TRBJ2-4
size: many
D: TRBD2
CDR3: CASSSTSGGRNIQYF
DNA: TGCGCCAGCAGCTCGACTAGCGGGGGTAGGAACATTCAGTACTTC

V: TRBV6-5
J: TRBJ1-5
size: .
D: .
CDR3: CASSSQGLFQPQHF
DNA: TGTGCCAGCAGTTCACAGGGATTATTTCAGCCCCAGCATTTT

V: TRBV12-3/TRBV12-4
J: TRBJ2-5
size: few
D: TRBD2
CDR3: CASSLGGGASQETQYF
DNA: TGTGCCAGCAGTCTCGGCGGGGGGGCGAGCCAAGAGACCCAGTACTTC

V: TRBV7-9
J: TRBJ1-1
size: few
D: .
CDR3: CASSSDGVFVNTEAFF
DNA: TGTGCCAGCAGCTCGGACGGGGTTTTTGTGAACACTGAAGCTTTCTTT

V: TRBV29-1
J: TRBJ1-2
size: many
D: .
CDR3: CSAATDTNYGYTF
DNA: TGCAGCGCCGCGACAGATACCAACTATGGCTACACCTTC

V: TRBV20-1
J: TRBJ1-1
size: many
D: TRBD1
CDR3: CSARTTGGGTEAFF
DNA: TGCAGTGCTAGAACGACAGGGGGCGGCACTGAAGCTTTCTTT

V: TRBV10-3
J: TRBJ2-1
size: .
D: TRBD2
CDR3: CAISAGGLQEQFF
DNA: TGTGCCATCAGTGCTGGGGGACTACAAGAGCAGTTCTTC

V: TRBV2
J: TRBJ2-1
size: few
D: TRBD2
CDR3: CASSDPGGSSNEQFF
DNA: TGTGCCAGCAGCGACCCGGGGGGGTCTTCCAATGAGCAGTTCTTC

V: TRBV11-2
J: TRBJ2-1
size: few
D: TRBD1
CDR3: CASSLRGRLYNEQFF
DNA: TGTGCCAGCAGTCTGAGGGGGCGATTATACAATGAGCAGTTCTTC

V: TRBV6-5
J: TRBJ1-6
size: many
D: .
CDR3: CASSYRGRSSYNSPLHF
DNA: TGTGCCAGCAGTTACCGGGGGAGGAGCTCCTATAATTCACCCCTCCACTTT

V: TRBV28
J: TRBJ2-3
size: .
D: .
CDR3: CASSLTPGAGEADTQYF
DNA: TGTGCCAGCAGTTTGACCCCCGGGGCAGGGGAGGCAGATACGCAGTATTTT

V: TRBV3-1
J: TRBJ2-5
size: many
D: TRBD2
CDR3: CASSQPSGKGAFF
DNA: TGTGCCAGCAGCCAACCCAGCGGGAAGGGCGCCTTCTTC

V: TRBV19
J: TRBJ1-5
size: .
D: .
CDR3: CASSIDLRQFNQPQHF
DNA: TGTGCCAGTAGTATAGATCTTCGGCAGTTCAATCAGCCCCAGCATTTT

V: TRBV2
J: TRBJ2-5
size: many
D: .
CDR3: CASTIRETQYF
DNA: TGTGCCAGCACCATCAGAGAGACCCAGTACTTC